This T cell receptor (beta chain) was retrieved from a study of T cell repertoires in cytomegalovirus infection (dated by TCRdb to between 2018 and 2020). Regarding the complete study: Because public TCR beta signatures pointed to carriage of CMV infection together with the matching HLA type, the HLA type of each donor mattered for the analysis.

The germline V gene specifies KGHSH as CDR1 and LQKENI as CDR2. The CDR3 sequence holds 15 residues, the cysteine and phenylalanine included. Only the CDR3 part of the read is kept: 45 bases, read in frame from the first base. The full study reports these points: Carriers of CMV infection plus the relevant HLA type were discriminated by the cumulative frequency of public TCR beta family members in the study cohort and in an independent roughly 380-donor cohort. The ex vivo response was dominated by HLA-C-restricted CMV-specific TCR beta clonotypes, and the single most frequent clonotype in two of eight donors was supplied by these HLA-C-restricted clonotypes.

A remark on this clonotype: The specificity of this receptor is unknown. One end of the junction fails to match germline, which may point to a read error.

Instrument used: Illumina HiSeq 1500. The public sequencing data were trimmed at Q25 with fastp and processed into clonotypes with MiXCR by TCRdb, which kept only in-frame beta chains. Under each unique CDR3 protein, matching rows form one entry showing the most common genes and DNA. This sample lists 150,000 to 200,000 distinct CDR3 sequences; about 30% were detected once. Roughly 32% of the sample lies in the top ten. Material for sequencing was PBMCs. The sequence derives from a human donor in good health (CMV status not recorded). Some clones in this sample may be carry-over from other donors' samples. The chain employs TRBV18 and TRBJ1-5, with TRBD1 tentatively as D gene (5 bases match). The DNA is TGTGCCAGCTTACCAGGGAAGGGGCGCGATCAGCCCCAGCATTTT. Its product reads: CASLPGKGRDQPQHF.